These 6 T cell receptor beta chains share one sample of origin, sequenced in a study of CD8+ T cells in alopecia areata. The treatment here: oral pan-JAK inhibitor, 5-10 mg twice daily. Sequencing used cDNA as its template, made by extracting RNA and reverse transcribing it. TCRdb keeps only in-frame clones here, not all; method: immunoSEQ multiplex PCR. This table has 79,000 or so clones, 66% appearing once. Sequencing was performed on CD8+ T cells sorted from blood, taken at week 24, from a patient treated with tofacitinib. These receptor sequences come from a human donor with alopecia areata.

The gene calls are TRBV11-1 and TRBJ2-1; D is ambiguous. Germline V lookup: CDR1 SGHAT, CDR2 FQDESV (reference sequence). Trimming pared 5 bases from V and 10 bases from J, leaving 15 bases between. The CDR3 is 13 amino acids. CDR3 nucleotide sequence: TGTGCCAGCAGCCCCCTCCCCTCTAGAGAGCAGTTCTTC. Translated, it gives CASSPLPSREQFF.

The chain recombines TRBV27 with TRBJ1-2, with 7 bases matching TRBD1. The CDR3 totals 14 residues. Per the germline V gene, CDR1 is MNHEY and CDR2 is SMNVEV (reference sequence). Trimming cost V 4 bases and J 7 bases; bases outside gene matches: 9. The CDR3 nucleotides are TGTGCCAGCAGTTCATTGACAGGGTTCGGTGGCTACACCTTC. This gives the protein CASSSLTGFGGYTF.

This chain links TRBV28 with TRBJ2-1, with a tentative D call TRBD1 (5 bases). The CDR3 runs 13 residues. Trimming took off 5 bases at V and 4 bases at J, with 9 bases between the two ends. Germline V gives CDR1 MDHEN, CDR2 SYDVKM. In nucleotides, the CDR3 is TGTGCCAGCAGTATGACAGAATACAATGAGCAGTTCTTC. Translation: CASSMTEYNEQFF.

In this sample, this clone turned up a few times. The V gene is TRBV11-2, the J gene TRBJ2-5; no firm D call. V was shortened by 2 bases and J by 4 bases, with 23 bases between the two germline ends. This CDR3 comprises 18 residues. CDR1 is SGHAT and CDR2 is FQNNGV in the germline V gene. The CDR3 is CASSLRAFESSLGETQYF. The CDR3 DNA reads TGTGCCAGCAGCTTAAGGGCTTTCGAGTCAAGTCTGGGAGAGACCCAGTACTTC.

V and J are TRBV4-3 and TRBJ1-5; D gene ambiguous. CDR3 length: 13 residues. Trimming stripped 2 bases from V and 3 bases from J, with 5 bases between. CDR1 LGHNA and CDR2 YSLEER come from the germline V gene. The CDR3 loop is CASSQWPNQPQHF. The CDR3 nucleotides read TGCGCCAGCAGCCAATGGCCCAATCAGCCCCAGCATTTT.

In DNA, the CDR3 is TGTGCCAGCAGCTTGGGGACAGGGAAGTCCTACGAGCAGTACTTC. This encodes CASSLGTGKSYEQYF. The V call is TRBV5-4, the J call TRBJ2-7, with 8 positions matching TRBD1. Germline-derived CDR1 and CDR2 are SGHNT and YYREEE (reference sequence). The CDR3 covers 15 residues. V shed 0 bases, J shed 1 base, and the junction held 3 bases outside the gene matches.